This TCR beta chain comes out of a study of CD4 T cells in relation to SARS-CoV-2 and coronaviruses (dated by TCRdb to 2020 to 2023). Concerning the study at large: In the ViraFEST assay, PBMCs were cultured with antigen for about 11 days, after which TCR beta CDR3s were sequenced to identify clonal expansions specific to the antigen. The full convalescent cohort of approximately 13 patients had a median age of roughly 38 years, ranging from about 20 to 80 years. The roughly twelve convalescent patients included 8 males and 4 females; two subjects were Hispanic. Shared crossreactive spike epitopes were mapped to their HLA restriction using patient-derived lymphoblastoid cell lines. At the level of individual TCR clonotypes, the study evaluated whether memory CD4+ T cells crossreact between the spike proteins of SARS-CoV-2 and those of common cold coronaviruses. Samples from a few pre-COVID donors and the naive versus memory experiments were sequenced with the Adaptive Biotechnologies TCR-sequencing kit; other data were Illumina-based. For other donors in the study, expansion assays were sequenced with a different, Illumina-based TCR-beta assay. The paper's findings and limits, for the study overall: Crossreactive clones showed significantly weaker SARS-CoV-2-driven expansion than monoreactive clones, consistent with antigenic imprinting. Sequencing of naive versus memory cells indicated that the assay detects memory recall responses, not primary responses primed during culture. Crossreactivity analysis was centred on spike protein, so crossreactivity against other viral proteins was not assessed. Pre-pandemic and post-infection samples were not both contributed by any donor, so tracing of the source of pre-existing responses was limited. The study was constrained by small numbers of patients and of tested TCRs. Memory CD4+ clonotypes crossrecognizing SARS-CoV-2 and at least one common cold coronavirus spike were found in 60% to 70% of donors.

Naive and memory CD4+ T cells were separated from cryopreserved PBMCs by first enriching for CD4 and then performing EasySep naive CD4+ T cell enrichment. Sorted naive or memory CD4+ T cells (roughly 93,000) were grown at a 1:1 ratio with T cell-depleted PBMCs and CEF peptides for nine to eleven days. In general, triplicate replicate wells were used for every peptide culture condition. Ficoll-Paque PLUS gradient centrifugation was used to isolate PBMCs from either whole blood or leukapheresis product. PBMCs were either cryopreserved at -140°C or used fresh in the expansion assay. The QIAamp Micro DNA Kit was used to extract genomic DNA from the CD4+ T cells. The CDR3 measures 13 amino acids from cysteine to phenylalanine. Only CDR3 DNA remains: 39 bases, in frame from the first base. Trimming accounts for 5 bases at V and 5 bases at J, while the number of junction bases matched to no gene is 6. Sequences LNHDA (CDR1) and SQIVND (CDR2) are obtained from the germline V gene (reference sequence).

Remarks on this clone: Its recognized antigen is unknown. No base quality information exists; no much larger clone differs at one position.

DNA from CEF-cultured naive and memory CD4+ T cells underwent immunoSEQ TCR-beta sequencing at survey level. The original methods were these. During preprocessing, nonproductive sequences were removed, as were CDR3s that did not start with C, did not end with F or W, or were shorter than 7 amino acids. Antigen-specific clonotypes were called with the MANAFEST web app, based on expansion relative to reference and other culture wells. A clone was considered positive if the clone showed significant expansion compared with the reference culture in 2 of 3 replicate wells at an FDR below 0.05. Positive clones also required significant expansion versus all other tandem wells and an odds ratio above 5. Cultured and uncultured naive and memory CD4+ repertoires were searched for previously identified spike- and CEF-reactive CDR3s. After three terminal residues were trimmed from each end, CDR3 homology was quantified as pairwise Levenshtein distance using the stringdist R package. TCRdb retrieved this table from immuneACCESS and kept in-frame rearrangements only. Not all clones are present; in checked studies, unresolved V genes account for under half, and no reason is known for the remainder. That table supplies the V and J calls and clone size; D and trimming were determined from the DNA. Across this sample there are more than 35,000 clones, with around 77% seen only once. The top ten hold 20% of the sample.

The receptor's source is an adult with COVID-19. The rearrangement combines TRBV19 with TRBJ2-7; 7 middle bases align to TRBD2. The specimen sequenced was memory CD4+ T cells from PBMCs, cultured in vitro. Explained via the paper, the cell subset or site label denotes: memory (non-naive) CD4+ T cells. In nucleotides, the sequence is TGTGCCAGTAGTGCAGGACTAGGGAACGAGCAGTACTTC. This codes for CASSAGLGNEQYF.